This T cell receptor (beta chain) was found in a study of blood T cell repertoires in COVID-19. Overall study context: Samples of COVID-19 (acute and convalescent) were obtained from the United States, Italy and Spain.

The V end was cut by 3 bases, the J end by 7 bases, with 12 bases between. The CDR3 is made up of 13 amino acids. Germline-derived CDR1 and CDR2 are SNHLY and FYNNEI. As handled by the study authors: Estimates of nucleated cell counts were drawn from the amplification of reference gene primers. Here immunoSEQ multiplex PCR was the method, and the copy in TCRdb shows in-frame clones only, minus some. V and J calls and clone size come straight from that table; D and trimming were deduced from the DNA. The table includes some 100,000 clones, roughly 90% detected once. V usage is TRBV2 and J usage is TRBJ1-2, with D perhaps matching TRBD1 (5 bases). Material: peripheral blood. The clonotype comes from a woman in her sixties or seventies with acute or convalescent COVID-19. DNA of the CDR3: TGTGCCAGCAGTGAGCGGGGGGAGTCTGGCTACACCTTC. This sequence encodes CASSERGESGYTF.